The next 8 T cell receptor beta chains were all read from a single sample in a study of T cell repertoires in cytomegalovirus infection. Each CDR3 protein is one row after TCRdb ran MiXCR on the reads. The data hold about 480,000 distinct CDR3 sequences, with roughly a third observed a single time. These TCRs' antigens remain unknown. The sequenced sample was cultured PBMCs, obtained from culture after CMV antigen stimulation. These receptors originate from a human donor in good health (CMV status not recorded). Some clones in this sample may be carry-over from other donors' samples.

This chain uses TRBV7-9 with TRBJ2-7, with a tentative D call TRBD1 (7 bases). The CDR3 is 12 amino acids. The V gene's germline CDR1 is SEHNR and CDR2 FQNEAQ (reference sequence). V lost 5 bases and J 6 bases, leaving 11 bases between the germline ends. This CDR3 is CASSPGGLEQYF. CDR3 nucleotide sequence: TGTGCCAGCAGCCCAGGGGGGCTCGAGCAGTACTTC.

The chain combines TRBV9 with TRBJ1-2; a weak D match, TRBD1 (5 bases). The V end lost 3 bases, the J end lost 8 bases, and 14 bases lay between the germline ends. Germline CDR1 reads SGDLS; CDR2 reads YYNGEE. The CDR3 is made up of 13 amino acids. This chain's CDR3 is CASSGVRAAGYTF. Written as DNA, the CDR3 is TGTGCCAGCAGCGGAGTCAGGGCGGCGGGCTACACCTTC. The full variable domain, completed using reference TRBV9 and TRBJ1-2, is DSGVTQTPKHLITATGQRVTLRCSPRSGDLSVYWYQQSLDQGLQFLIQYYNGEERAKGNILERFSAQQFPDLHSELNLSSLELGDSALYFCASSGVRAAGYTFGSGTRLTVV.

The CDR3 region has the DNA TGTGCCAGCAGCTTCGGGGACAGGGTGCCAGATACGCAGTATTTT. Translation gives CASSFGDRVPDTQYF. The chain uses TRBV11-2 and TRBJ2-3; 9 bases line up with TRBD1. The germline V gene has CDR1 SGHAT and CDR2 FQNNGV. The CDR3 length is 15 residues. Trimming at V came to 3 bases and at J to 4 bases, leaving 5 bases not matched to a gene.

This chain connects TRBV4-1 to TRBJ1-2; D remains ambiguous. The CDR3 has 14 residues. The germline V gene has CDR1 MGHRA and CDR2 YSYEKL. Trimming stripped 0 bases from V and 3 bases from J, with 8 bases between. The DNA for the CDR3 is TGCGCCAGCAGCCAAGATGTCCAGTACTATGGCTACACCTTC. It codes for CASSQDVQYYGYTF.

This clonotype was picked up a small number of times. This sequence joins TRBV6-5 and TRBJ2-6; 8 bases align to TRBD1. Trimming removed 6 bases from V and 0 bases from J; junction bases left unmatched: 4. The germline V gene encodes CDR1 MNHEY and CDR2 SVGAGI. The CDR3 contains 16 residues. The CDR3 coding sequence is TGTGCCAGCAGGAAGACAGGGGACTCTGGGGCCAACGTCCTGACTTTC. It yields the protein CASRKTGDSGANVLTF.

The CDR3 nucleotides read TGTGCCAGTAGTCTCCTTCCGGGAGGGCCTTACAATGAGCAGTTCTTC. Its translation is CASSLLPGGPYNEQFF. The rearrangement uses TRBV19 and TRBJ2-1, with 8 bases that match TRBD2. The germline V gene encodes CDR1 LNHDA and CDR2 SQIVND (reference sequence). The CDR3 length is 16 residues. V shed 5 bases, J shed 4 bases, and the junction held 10 bases outside the gene matches.

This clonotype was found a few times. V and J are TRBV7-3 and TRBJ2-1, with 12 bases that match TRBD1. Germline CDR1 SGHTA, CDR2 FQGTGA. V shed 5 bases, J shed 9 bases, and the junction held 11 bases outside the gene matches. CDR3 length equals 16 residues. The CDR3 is CASSPIGGQGAGEQFF. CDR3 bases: TGTGCCAGCAGCCCAATCGGGGGACAGGGGGCGGGTGAGCAGTTCTTC.

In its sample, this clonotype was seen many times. The chain's CDR3 is CASSQDRVGTEAFF. DNA for the CDR3: TGTGCCAGCTCACAAGACAGGGTAGGAACTGAAGCTTTCTTT. The V call is TRBV18, the J call TRBJ1-1; 7 bases are a match to TRBD1. The CDR3 sequence is 14 residues long. The J segment lost 5 bases and the V segment lost 4 bases, leaving 7 bases of the junction unmatched. Germline CDR1 and CDR2: KGHSH and LQKENI.